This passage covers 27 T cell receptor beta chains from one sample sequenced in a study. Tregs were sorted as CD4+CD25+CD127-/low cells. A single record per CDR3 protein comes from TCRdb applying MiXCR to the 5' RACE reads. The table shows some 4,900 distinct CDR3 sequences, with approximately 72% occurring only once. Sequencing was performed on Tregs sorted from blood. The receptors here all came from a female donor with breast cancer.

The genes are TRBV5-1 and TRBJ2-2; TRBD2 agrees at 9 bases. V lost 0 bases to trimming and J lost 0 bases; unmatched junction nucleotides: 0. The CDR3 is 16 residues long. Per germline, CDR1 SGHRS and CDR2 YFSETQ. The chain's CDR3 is CASSLASGANTGELFF. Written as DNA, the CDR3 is TGCGCCAGCAGCTTGGCTAGCGGGGCGAACACCGGGGAGCTGTTTTTT.

This CDR3 is CASSTLGGSTDTQYF. The CDR3 DNA sequence: TGTGCCAGCTCTACTCTGGGCGGTAGCACAGATACGCAGTATTTT. The chain carries TRBV27 and TRBJ2-3; unclear D gene. The V gene lost 8 bases and the J gene lost 0 bases, with 15 bases spanning the gap. The CDR3 runs to 15 residues. Germline V lookup: CDR1 MNHEY, CDR2 SMNVEV (reference sequence).

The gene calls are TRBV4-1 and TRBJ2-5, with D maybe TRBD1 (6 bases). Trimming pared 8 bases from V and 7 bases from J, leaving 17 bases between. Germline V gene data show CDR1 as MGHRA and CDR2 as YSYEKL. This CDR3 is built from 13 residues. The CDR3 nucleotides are TGCGCCAGCCGGGACACTCTGACGGGGACCCAGTACTTC. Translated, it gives CASRDTLTGTQYF.

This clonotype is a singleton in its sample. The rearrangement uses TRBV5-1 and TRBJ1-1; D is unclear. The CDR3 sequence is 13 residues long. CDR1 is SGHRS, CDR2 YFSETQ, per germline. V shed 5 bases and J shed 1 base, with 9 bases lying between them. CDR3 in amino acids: CASSDSKNTEAFF. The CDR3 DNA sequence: TGCGCCAGCAGTGATTCTAAGAACACTGAAGCTTTCTTT.

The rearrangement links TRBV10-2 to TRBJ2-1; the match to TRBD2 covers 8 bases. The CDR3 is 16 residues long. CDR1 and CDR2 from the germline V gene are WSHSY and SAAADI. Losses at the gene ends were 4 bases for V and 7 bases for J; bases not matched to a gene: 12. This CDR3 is CASSARAGEGVNEQFF. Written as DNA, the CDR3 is TGCGCCAGCAGTGCCCGAGCGGGGGAGGGGGTTAATGAGCAGTTCTTC.

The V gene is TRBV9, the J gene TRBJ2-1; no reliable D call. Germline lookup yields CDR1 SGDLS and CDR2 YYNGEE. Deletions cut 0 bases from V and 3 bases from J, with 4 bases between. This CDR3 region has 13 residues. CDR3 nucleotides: TGTGCCAGCAGCGTAGCCGACTACAATGAGCAGTTCTTC. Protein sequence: CASSVADYNEQFF. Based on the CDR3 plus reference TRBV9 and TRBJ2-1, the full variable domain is DSGVTQTPKHLITATGQRVTLRCSPRSGDLSVYWYQQSLDQGLQFLIQYYNGEERAKGNILERFSAQQFPDLHSELNLSSLELGDSALYFCASSVADYNEQFFGPGTRLTVL.

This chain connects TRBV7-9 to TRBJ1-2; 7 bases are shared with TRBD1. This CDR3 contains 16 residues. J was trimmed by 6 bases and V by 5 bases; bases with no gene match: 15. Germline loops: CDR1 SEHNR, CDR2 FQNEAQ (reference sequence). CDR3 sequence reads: CASSPPTGTTYHGYTF. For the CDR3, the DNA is TGTGCCAGCAGCCCACCGACAGGGACTACTTATCATGGCTACACCTTC.

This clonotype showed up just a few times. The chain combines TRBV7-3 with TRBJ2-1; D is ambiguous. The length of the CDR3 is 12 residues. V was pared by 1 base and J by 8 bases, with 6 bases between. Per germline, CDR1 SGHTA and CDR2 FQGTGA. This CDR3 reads CASSLKPDEQFF. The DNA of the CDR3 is TGTGCCAGCAGCTTAAAGCCCGATGAGCAGTTCTTC.

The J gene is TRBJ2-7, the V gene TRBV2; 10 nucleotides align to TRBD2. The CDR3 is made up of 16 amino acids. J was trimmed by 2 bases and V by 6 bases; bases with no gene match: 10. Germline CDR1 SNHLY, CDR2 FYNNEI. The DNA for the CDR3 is TGTGCCAGCAGCGAAAAGGGACTAGCGTCCCCCTACGAGCAGTACTTC. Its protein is CASSEKGLASPYEQYF.

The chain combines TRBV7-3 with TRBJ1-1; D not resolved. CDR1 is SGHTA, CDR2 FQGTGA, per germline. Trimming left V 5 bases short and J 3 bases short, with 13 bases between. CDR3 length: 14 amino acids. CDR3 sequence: CASSLIGEDTEAFF. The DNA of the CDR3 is TGTGCCAGCAGCCTTATTGGGGAAGACACTGAAGCTTTCTTT.

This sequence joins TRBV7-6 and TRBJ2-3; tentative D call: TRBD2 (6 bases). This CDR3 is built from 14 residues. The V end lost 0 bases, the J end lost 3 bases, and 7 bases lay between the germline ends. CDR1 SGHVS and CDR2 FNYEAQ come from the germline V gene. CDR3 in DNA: TGTGCCAGCAGCTTAGCCGGGGGTACAGATACGCAGTATTTT. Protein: CASSLAGGTDTQYF.

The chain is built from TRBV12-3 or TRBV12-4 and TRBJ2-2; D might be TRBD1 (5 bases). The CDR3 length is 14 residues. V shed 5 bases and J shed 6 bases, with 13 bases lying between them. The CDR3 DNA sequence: TGTGCCAGCAGTCAAGGGATCAGGGCCGGGGAGCTGTTTTTT. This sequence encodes CASSQGIRAGELFF.

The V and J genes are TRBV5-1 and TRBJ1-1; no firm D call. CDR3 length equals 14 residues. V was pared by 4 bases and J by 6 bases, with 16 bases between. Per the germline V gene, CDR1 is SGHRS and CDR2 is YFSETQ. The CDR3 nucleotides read TGCGCCAGCAGCATTCTGGAGAGTTTTGCTGAAGCTTTCTTT. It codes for CASSILESFAEAFF.

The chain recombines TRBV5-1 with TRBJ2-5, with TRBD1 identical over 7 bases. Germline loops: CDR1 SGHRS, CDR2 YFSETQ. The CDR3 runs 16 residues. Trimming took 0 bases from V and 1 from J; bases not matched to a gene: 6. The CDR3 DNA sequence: TGCGCCAGCAGCTTGGCAGGGACAGCCATCCAAGAGACCCAGTACTTC. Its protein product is CASSLAGTAIQETQYF.

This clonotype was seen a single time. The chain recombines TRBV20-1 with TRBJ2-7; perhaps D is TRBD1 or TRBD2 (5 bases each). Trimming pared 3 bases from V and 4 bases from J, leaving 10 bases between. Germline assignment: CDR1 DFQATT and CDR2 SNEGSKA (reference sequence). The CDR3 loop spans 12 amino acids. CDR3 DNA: TGCAGTGCTAGCCCCTGGGGGTACGAGCAGTACTTC. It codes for CSASPWGYEQYF.

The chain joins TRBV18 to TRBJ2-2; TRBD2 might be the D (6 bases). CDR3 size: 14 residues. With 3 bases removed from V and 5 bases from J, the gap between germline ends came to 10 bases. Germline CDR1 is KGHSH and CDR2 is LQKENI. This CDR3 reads CASSPPGVTGELFF. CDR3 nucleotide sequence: TGTGCCAGCTCACCGCCGGGAGTAACCGGGGAGCTGTTTTTT.

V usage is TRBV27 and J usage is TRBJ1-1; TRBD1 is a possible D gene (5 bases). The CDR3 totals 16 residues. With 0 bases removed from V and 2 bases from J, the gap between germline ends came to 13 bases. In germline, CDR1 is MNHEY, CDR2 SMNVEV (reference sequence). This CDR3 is CASSLSGLGPNTEAFF. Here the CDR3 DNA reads TGTGCCAGCAGTTTATCGGGGCTTGGCCCCAACACTGAAGCTTTCTTT.

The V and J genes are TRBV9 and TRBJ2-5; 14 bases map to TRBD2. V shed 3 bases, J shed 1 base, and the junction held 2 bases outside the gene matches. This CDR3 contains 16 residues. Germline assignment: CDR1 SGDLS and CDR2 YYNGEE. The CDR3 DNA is TGTGCCAGCAGCGCGGGACTAGCGGGGGTCCAAGAGACCCAGTACTTC. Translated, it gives CASSAGLAGVQETQYF.

Here the CDR3 DNA reads TGCAGTGCTAGACCCCCGGGACAGTTCTACGAGCAGTACTTC. Encoded protein: CSARPPGQFYEQYF. The rearrangement links TRBV20-1 to TRBJ2-7; 7 positions match TRBD1. There are 14 residues in the CDR3. V lost 2 bases, J lost 3 bases, and 7 bases stayed unmatched. The V gene's germline CDR1 is DFQATT and CDR2 SNEGSKA (reference sequence).

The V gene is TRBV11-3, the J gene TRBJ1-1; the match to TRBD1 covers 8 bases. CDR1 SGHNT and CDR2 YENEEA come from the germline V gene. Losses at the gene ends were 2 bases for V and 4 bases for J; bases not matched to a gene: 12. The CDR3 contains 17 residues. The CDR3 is CASSLPGGAQYGTEAFF. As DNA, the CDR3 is TGTGCCAGCAGCTTACCAGGGGGCGCGCAATATGGCACTGAAGCTTTCTTT.

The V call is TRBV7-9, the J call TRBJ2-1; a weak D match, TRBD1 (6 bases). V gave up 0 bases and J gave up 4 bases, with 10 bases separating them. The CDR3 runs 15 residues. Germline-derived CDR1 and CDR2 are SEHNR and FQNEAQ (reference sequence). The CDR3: CASSLAGARYNEQFF. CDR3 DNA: TGTGCCAGCAGCTTAGCGGGGGCCAGGTACAATGAGCAGTTCTTC.

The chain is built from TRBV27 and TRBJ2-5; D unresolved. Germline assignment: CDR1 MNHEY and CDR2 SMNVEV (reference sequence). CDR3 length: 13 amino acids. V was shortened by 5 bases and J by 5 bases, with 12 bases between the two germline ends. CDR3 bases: TGTGCCAGCAGTCCTGGTGATGCGGAGACCCAGTACTTC. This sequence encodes CASSPGDAETQYF.

The CDR3 nucleotides are TGCGCCAGCAGCTTCGCTTTCCGTGGCTATGGCTACACCTTC. It codes for CASSFAFRGYGYTF. This chain uses TRBV5-1 with TRBJ1-2; D is ambiguous. V was shortened by 2 bases and J by 4 bases, with 12 bases between the two germline ends. CDR1 is SGHRS, CDR2 YFSETQ, per germline. This CDR3 region has 14 residues. The full variable domain, with the rest looked up from reference TRBV5-1 and TRBJ1-2, is KAGVTQTPRYLIKTRGQQVTLSCSPISGHRSVSWYQQTPGQGLQFLFEYFSETQRNKGNFPGRFSGRQFSNSRSEMNVSTLELGDSALYLCASSFAFRGYGYTFGSGTRLTVV.

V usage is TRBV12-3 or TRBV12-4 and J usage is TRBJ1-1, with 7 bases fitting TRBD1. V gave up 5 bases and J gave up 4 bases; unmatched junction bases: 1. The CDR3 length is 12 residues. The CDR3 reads CASSTGVTEAFF. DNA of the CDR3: TGTGCCAGCAGTACAGGGGTCACTGAAGCTTTCTTT.

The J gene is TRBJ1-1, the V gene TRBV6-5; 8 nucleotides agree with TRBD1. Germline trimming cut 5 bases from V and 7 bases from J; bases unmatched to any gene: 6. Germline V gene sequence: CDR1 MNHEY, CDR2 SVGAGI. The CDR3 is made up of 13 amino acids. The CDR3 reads CASSRRDRGEAFF. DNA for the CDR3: TGTGCCAGCAGTCGCCGAGACAGGGGTGAAGCTTTCTTT.

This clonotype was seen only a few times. The CDR3 region is CASSYSWFRYGQETQYF. DNA for the CDR3: TGTGCCAGCAGTTACAGCTGGTTCCGATACGGGCAAGAGACCCAGTACTTC. The rearrangement uses TRBV6-5 and TRBJ2-5; no definite D call. Per germline, CDR1 MNHEY and CDR2 SVGAGI. Deletions cut 2 bases from V and 2 bases from J, with 18 bases between. The CDR3 extends over 17 amino acids.

CDR3 nucleotide sequence: TGTGCCAGCAGTTATTTTGGGGGCGAGACCCAGTACTTC. Translating it yields CASSYFGGETQYF. The chain is built from TRBV6-5 and TRBJ2-5; D possibly corresponds to TRBD1 (6 bases). The length of the CDR3 is 13 residues. The germline V gene encodes CDR1 MNHEY and CDR2 SVGAGI. Trimming left V 3 bases short and J 5 bases short, with 10 bases between.